Each of the 9 T cell receptor beta chains below was sequenced from the same sample in a study of T-cell memory formation after mild COVID-19. From the 5' RACE reads, TCRdb called clonotypes with MiXCR, one entry per CDR3 protein. The sample carries 500,000 to 600,000 distinct CDR3 sequences, 15% to 20% recorded once. Sequencing was done on a sample of PBMCs or a T cell subset sorted from them (not recorded which). The receptors originated from an adult woman who had mild COVID-19 (a few samples of this study predate the infection). Cell type and time point are not known.

A few counts support this clonotype. The chain has TRBV7-9 and TRBJ1-6; D unresolved. This CDR3 contains 13 residues. Germline loops: CDR1 SEHNR, CDR2 FQNEAQ (reference sequence). With 4 bases removed from V and 11 bases from J, the gap between germline ends came to 12 bases. The CDR3, as DNA: TGTGCCAGCAGCTCCACCGGGGAGGCACCCCTCCACTTT. Its protein product is CASSSTGEAPLHF.

The chain couples TRBV20-1 to TRBJ1-1, with unresolved D. The CDR3 loop spans 11 amino acids. Germline CDR1 is DFQATT and CDR2 is SNEGSKA (reference sequence). Trimming cost V 6 bases and J 8 bases, with 13 bases left between them. The CDR3 spells CSAVRSHEAFF. The DNA of the CDR3 is TGCAGTGCCGTAAGGTCCCACGAAGCTTTCTTT.

This clonotype appeared a few times. The J gene is TRBJ1-5, the V gene TRBV29-1; D remains unclear. CDR1 SQVTM and CDR2 ANQGSEA come from the germline V gene. CDR3 length: 12 residues. V lost 4 bases to trimming and J lost 0 bases, with 4 bases between them. The CDR3 bases are TGCAGCGTTGGAATTAGCAATCAGCCCCAGCATTTT. It codes for CSVGISNQPQHF. Supplemented by reference TRBV29-1 and TRBJ1-5, the full variable domain reads SAVISQKPSRDICQRGTSLTIQCQVDSQVTMMFWYRQQPGQSLTLIATANQGSEATYESGFVIDKFPISRPNLTFSTLTVSNMSPEDSSIYLCSVGISNQPQHFGDGTRLSIL.

This clonotype was detected a few times. The rearrangement links TRBV6-6 to TRBJ2-1; 10 bases line up with TRBD2. Germline assignment: CDR1 MNHNY and CDR2 SVGAGI (reference sequence). The trim removed 7 bases at V and 7 bases at J, leaving 13 bases unmatched. The CDR3 is made up of 16 amino acids. The CDR3 region is CASIPTSGMGTNEQFF. DNA for the CDR3: TGTGCCAGCATCCCAACTAGCGGGATGGGGACAAATGAGCAGTTCTTC.

The chain employs TRBV4-2 and TRBJ2-1; tentatively, D is TRBD1 (6 bases). CDR3 size: 14 residues. The V gene lost 3 bases and the J gene lost 6 bases, with 12 bases spanning the gap. CDR1 is LGHNA, CDR2 YNFKEQ, per germline. The DNA of the CDR3 is TGTGCCAGCAGCCACTTACAAGGGGGCAATGAGCAGTTCTTC. As protein: CASSHLQGGNEQFF.

The chain is built from TRBV27 and TRBJ2-1; tentatively, D is TRBD2 (5 bases). V lost 2 bases to trimming and J lost 11 bases, with 16 bases between them. The CDR3 totals 14 residues. Germline V CDR1 and CDR2: MNHEY, SMNVEV (reference sequence). CDR3 nucleotide sequence: TGTGCCAGCAGTTTAGGCGGAGGTCAGGACCAGCAGTTCTTC. This translates into CASSLGGGQDQQFF.

The genes are TRBV4-2 and TRBJ2-5; weak D call: TRBD1 (5 bases). The germline V gene has CDR1 LGHNA and CDR2 YNFKEQ. CDR3 size: 16 residues. Trimming stripped 5 bases from V and 1 base from J, with 17 bases between. DNA for the CDR3: TGTGCCAGCAGCTTCTACATGGGGCAAGCCCAAGAGACCCAGTACTTC. Translated, it gives CASSFYMGQAQETQYF.

In this sample, this clonotype turned up a few times. The genes are TRBV29-1 and TRBJ2-1; perhaps TRBD2 as D (6 bases). Trimming removed 6 bases from V and 5 bases from J, with 14 bases in between. There are 13 residues in the CDR3. Per germline, CDR1 SQVTM and CDR2 ANQGSEA. This chain's CDR3 is CSVDRDFDNEQFF. The CDR3 region has the DNA TGCAGCGTCGATAGGGACTTTGACAATGAGCAGTTCTTC.

In this sample, this clonotype turned up a few times. The chain recombines TRBV12-3 or TRBV12-4 with TRBJ2-7, with 14 bases aligning to TRBD2. This CDR3 has 17 residues. With 6 bases clipped from V and 2 bases from J, the junction kept 9 bases outside the gene matches. The CDR3 DNA is TGTGCCAGCAGCAGACAGGGGACTAGCGGGAGAGCCTACGAGCAGTACTTC. This sequence encodes CASSRQGTSGRAYEQYF.